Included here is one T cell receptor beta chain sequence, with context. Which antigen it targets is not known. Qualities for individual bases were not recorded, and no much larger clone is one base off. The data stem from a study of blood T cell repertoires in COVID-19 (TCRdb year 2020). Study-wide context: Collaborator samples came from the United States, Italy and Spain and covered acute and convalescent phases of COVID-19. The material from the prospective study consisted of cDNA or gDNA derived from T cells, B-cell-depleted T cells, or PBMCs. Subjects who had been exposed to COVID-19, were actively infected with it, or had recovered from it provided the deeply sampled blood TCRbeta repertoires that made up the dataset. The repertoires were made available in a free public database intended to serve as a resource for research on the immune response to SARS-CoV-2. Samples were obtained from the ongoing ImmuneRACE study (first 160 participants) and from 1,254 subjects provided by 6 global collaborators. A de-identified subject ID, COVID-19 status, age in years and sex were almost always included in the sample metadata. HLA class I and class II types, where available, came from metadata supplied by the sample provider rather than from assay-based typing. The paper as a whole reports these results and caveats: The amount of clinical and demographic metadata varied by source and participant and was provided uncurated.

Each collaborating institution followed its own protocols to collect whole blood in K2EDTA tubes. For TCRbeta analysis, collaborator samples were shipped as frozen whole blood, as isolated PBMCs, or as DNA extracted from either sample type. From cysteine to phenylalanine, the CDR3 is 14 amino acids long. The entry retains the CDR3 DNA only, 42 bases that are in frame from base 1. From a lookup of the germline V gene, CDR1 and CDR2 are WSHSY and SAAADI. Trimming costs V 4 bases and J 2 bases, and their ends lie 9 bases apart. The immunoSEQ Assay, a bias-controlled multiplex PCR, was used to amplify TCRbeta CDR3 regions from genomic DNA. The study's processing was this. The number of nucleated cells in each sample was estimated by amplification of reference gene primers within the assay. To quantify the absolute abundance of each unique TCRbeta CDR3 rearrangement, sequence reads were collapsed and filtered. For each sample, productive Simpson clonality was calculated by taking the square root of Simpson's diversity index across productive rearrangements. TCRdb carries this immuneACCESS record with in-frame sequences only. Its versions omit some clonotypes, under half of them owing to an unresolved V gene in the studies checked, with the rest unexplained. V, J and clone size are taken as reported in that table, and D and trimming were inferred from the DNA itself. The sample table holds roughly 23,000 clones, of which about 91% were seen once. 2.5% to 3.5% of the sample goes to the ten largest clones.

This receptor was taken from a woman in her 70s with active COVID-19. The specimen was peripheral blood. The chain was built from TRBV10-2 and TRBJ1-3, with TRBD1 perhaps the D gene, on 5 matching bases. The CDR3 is CASSVGLPGNTIYF. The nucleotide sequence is TGCGCCAGCAGTGTGGGACTCCCTGGAAACACCATATATTTT.